The present T cell receptor (beta chain) was sequenced within a study of cytomegalovirus exposure and HLA in healthy donors. V lost 7 bases to trimming and J lost 0 bases, with 15 bases between them. Germline lookup yields CDR1 MNHEY and CDR2 SMNVEV (reference sequence). The CDR3 runs to 15 residues. Vbeta (60) and Jbeta (13) primers were used in the PCR. Data came from immunoSEQ multiplex PCR; TCRdb stores just in-frame clones and leaves some out. Of 70,000 to 95,000 clones listed, over 60% are singletons. What was sequenced was PBMCs. The clonotype comes from a male donor in good health and CMV-seronegative. The chain couples TRBV27 to TRBJ1-1; D perhaps matches TRBD1 (5 bases). The CDR3 DNA sequence: TGTGCCAGCATGAGATACGGGGGGGTGAACACTGAAGCTTTCTTT. It encodes CASMRYGGVNTEAFF.